This T cell receptor beta chain was sequenced for a study of blood T cell repertoires in COVID-19. As for the study in general: Whether acute or convalescent, the COVID-19 samples came from the United States, Italy and Spain. From T cells, B-cell-depleted T cells, or PBMCs came the material, which was cDNA or gDNA.

In the study's own analysis: Reference gene primer amplification in the assay estimated nucleated cell counts. Sequencing used immunoSEQ multiplex PCR; TCRdb keeps in-frame clones, though not all of them. V and J calls and clone size are as listed in that table; D and trimming were resolved from the DNA. This table holds roughly 300,000 clones, around four fifths found once. Trimming stripped 1 base from V and 5 bases from J, with 9 bases between. Germline V gene lookup returns CDR1 LGHDT and CDR2 YNNKEL (reference sequence). CDR3 size: 15 residues. The receptor was isolated from a woman in her forties or fifties with acute or convalescent COVID-19. Sequences were obtained from peripheral blood. The chain links TRBV3-1 (or the pseudogene TRBV3-2) to TRBJ1-6, with a weak D call TRBD1 (6 bases). Here the CDR3 DNA reads TGTGCCAGCAGCCAAGTCAGGGGAGATAATTCACCCCTCCACTTT. The encoded protein is CASSQVRGDNSPLHF.